This TCR beta chain was recovered during a study of neoadjuvant nivolumab and ipilimumab in lung cancer. TCRdb's copy holds only in-frame clones and misses some; the assay was immunoSEQ multiplex PCR. The table lists fewer than 40,000 clones, just over 90% of them singletons. Study outcomes and limitations: From pretherapy to surgery, tumor richness and clonality rose with dual therapy. TCR receptors were sequenced in few samples. Resected tumors had greater TCR richness and clonality than uninvolved lung. Blood richness before therapy tracked richness in tumors resected after neoadjuvant therapy.

With respect to this clone: What it recognizes is unknown.

The CDR3 loop spans 12 amino acids. Trimming took off 7 bases at V and 4 bases at J, with 9 bases between the two ends. Germline CDR1 reads ENHRY; CDR2 reads SYGVKD. Sequenced material: peripheral blood, taken after neoadjuvant nivolumab, alone or with ipilimumab, at or shortly before surgery. This rearrangement joins TRBV10-3 to TRBJ2-3, with D tentatively TRBD2 (5 bases). This clonotype was obtained from an adult with non-small cell lung cancer. CDR3 sequence: CAITGSSDTQYF. In DNA, the CDR3 is TGTGCCATCACTGGGAGTTCAGATACGCAGTATTTT.